This TCR beta chain was observed in a study of CD8+CD57+ T cells in acquired aplastic anemia. Overall study context: Isolated CD4+ and CD8+ cells, once sorted, yielded DNA averaging roughly 3 ug. General observations from the study: Simpson's diversity of CD8+ cells was not significantly different in patients compared with controls. The same twenty-nine CD8+ CDR3 sequences occurred in patients and in controls.

CD8+CD57+ cell expansion had been shown by flow cytometry in patients chosen for sequencing. The study profiled TCR beta VDJ and CDR3 using genomic DNA as template. Via MiXCR, TCRdb re-called the reads, giving one row per CDR3 protein. The sample lists some 140,000 distinct CDR3 sequences, around half occurring once. Germline V lookup: CDR1 ENHRY, CDR2 SYGVKD. Unmatched junction bases numbered 5, after V lost 3 bases and J lost 2 bases. The CDR3 totals 17 residues. With regard to this clonotype: Its matching antigen is unknown.

The chain has TRBV10-3 and TRBJ2-1, with 12 bases fitting TRBD2. The sample comprised sorted CD4+, CD8+, or CD8+CD57+ T cells (not recorded which) from PBMCs. The TCR originated in a human donor with aplastic anemia. CDR3 sequence: CAISEPTSGGTYNEQFF. The CDR3, as DNA: TGTGCCATCAGTGAACCTACTAGCGGGGGGACCTACAATGAGCAGTTCTTC.